The 26 T cell receptor beta chains in this list originate from one sample, sequenced in a study of T cell responses to AZD1222 COVID-19 vaccine. Generated by immunoSEQ multiplex PCR, the TCRdb table keeps only in-frame clones and is missing some. The sample consists of some 200,000 clones, approximately 91% of them appearing once. This material consisted of peripheral blood, taken 28 days after the second AZD1222 dose. Receptors originate from an adult who received the AZD1222 COVID-19 vaccine.

J is TRBJ2-7 and V is TRBV10-2, with 13 positions matching TRBD2. Germline V gene sequence: CDR1 WSHSY, CDR2 SAAADI. Trimming at V came to 8 bases and at J to 2 bases, leaving 3 bases not matched to a gene. This CDR3 region has 14 residues. This CDR3 is CASSGTSGTYEQYF. The CDR3 DNA sequence: TGCGCCAGCTCCGGGACTAGCGGGACCTACGAGCAGTACTTC.

V gene TRBV10-2 combines with J gene TRBJ2-7, with D maybe TRBD2 (6 bases). V shed 5 bases and J shed 2 bases, with 16 bases lying between them. The CDR3 loop spans 15 amino acids. In germline, CDR1 is WSHSY, CDR2 SAAADI. CDR3 amino acids: CASSHLRGATYEQYF. CDR3 DNA: TGCGCCAGCAGTCATCTCCGCGGGGCAACCTACGAGCAGTACTTC.

The rearrangement uses TRBV28 and TRBJ2-6; 7 bases are a match to TRBD2. The V gene end was trimmed by 6 bases and the J gene end by 6 bases; junction bases not matched to a gene: 14. This CDR3 comprises 17 residues. Germline loops: CDR1 MDHEN, CDR2 SYDVKM. CDR3 nucleotides: TGTGCCAGCAGCAAGGGAGGGTTGCTGCGTGAGGCCAACGTCCTGACTTTC. It yields the protein CASSKGGLLREANVLTF.

The rearrangement links TRBV11-3 to TRBJ1-3; TRBD1 matches at 7 bases. Germline CDR1 reads SGHNT; CDR2 reads YENEEA. Trimming took 5 bases from V and 1 from J; bases not matched to a gene: 5. This CDR3 has 15 amino acids. CDR3 amino acids: CASSVGTASGNTIYF. Here the CDR3 DNA reads TGTGCCAGCAGCGTCGGGACAGCATCTGGAAACACCATATATTTT.

The chain couples TRBV5-4 to TRBJ1-2; TRBD1 might be the D (5 bases). V was clipped by 0 bases and J by 3 bases, with 9 bases between them. Looked up from germline, CDR1 is SGHNT and CDR2 is YYREEE (reference sequence). CDR3 length: 14 amino acids. CDR3 DNA sequence: TGTGCCAGCAGCTTGGGCGGGGGATACTATGGCTACACCTTC. Translated, it gives CASSLGGGYYGYTF.

The genes are TRBV24-1 and TRBJ1-2; possibly TRBD1 for D (5 bases). The CDR3 spans 13 residues. V lost 5 bases, J lost 7 bases, and 13 bases lay in between. Germline V gene sequence: CDR1 KGHDR, CDR2 SFDVKD. DNA for the CDR3: TGTGCCACCAGTGTCGGCAGGGCGGCTGGCTACACCTTC. This gives the protein CATSVGRAAGYTF.

V usage is TRBV25-1 and J usage is TRBJ1-3; D may be TRBD1 (6 bases). V was trimmed by 3 bases and J by 1 base, leaving 10 bases between them. This CDR3 has 15 amino acids. Per the germline V gene, CDR1 is MGHDK and CDR2 is SYGVNS. DNA of the CDR3: TGTGCCAGCAGTGATTGGGGGCTTTCTGGAAACACCATATATTTT. It is translated as CASSDWGLSGNTIYF.

The V and J genes are TRBV30 and TRBJ1-2; tentatively, D is TRBD1 (5 bases). V lost 0 bases and J lost 8, with 22 bases in between. This CDR3 has 16 residues. The germline V gene has CDR1 GTSNPN and CDR2 SVGIG (reference sequence). CDR3 in DNA: TGTGCCTGGAGTGTACCTCGCCCCGCAGGGCTCAGCGGCTACACCTTC. This codes for CAWSVPRPAGLSGYTF.

The gene calls are TRBV2 and TRBJ1-1; no reliable D call. V shed 3 bases and J shed 4 bases, with 9 bases lying between them. The germline CDR1 and CDR2 sequences are SNHLY and FYNNEI. The CDR3 covers 13 residues. In DNA form, the CDR3 reads TGTGCCAGCAGTGAGGAACAGACCACTGAAGCTTTCTTT. Encoded protein: CASSEEQTTEAFF.

The chain couples TRBV7-3 to TRBJ2-2; 9 bases line up with TRBD2. This CDR3 region has 17 residues. Germline CDR1 reads SGHTA; CDR2 reads FQGTGA. Trimming at V came to 0 bases and at J to 7 bases, leaving 9 bases not matched to a gene. This CDR3 reads CASSLTAVAGEGGELFF. As DNA, the CDR3 is TGTGCCAGCAGCTTAACTGCTGTAGCGGGAGAAGGCGGGGAGCTGTTTTTT.

This chain connects TRBV6-7 to TRBJ1-5; no clear D. TRBV6-7 is given ORF status, its function remaining uncertain. The CDR3 contains 9 residues. Trimming shortened V by 6 bases and J by 11 bases, and 5 bases separated the two germline ends. CDR3 DNA sequence: TGTGCCAGCAGGAAATCCCAGCATTTT. Its protein is CASRKSQHF.

This clone was found once. The chain employs TRBV3-1 (or the pseudogene TRBV3-2) and TRBJ2-7, with 7 positions matching TRBD1. The CDR3 has 14 residues. V shed 1 base and J 6 bases; nucleotides not matched to a gene: 6. In germline, CDR1 is LGHDT, CDR2 YNNKEL (reference sequence). CDR3 nucleotide sequence: TGTGCCAGCAGCCAAGGAACAGGGGATAGCGAGCAGTACTTC. Amino acids: CASSQGTGDSEQYF.

A word on this clone: The CDR3 end shows no conserved phenylalanine or tryptophan, and so a read error is likely. No DNA is shown, since the ends of the CDR3 on it are uncertain; the CDR3 is the one TCRdb lists. The CDR3 is CASSSPPAGGS. This chain links TRBV2 with TRBJ2-7; TRBD1, as called in the table, went unchecked against the DNA. The CDR3 is 11 amino acids in total, end residues counted. Germline CDR1 and CDR2: SNHLY and FYNNEI.

This sequence joins TRBV5-3 and TRBJ1-5; 7 positions match TRBD1. TRBV5-3 is treated as an ORF (open reading frame) with a function not yet certain. CDR3 length: 17 residues. V trimming: 4 bases; J trimming: 2 bases; junction bases outside the gene matches: 12. The CDR3 here is CARSPEGGASGNQPQHF. The CDR3 DNA reads TGTGCCAGAAGCCCCGAAGGGGGCGCGTCTGGCAATCAGCCCCAGCATTTT.

The CDR3 DNA reads as TGTGCCAGCAGGGGGGGATTGAGTGAAAAACTGTTTTTT. Translated, it gives CASRGGLSEKLFF. The V call is TRBV28, the J call TRBJ1-4, with D possibly TRBD1 on 5 matching bases. This CDR3 comprises 13 residues. V shed 6 bases and J shed 7 bases, with 12 bases lying between them. Germline CDR1 MDHEN, CDR2 SYDVKM.

This chain joins TRBV6-2 or TRBV6-3 and TRBJ2-7, with TRBD1 as a possible D gene (7 bases). The CDR3 consists of 15 residues. In germline, CDR1 is MNHEY, CDR2 SVGEGT. V lost 5 bases and J 3 bases, leaving 17 bases between the germline ends. The CDR3 bases are TGTGCCAGCAGTAGACAGGCAGGGGGACTCTACGAGCAGTACTTC. It encodes CASSRQAGGLYEQYF.

This chain joins TRBV5-6 and TRBJ1-2; TRBD1 aligns across 7 bases. The V gene end was trimmed by 6 bases and the J gene end by 4 bases; junction bases not matched to a gene: 12. The CDR3 loop spans 15 amino acids. Germline CDR1 and CDR2: SGHDT and YYEEEE. The CDR3 loop is CASTSNDRAPYGYTF. The CDR3 region has the DNA TGTGCCAGCACCTCGAACGACAGGGCACCCTATGGCTACACCTTC.

The rearrangement joins TRBV5-1 to TRBJ2-3, with D possibly called TRBD1 or TRBD2 (5 bases each). CDR3 size: 15 residues. Trimming pared 6 bases from V and 6 bases from J, leaving 20 bases between. CDR1 is SGHRS, CDR2 YFSETQ, per germline. CDR3 sequence reads: CASIFRDGLDDTQYF. The CDR3 DNA is TGCGCCAGCATTTTCCGGGACGGCCTAGATGATACGCAGTATTTT.

This rearrangement joins TRBV28 to TRBJ2-4; D assignment may be TRBD1 or TRBD2 (6 bases each). The CDR3 consists of 15 residues. Trimming took 10 bases from V and 0 from J, leaving 16 bases between them. Germline assignment: CDR1 MDHEN and CDR2 SYDVKM. The CDR3: CAIGGTFGAKNIQYF. In nucleotides, the CDR3 is TGTGCCATTGGGGGGACATTCGGAGCCAAAAACATTCAGTACTTC.

This clone was recorded at least ten times. CDR3 in amino acids: CASSESPSGYEQYF. The DNA of the CDR3 is TGTGCCAGCAGTGAATCGCCCAGCGGGTACGAGCAGTACTTC. The V and J genes are TRBV2 and TRBJ2-7, with D possibly matching TRBD2 (6 bases). Germline values: CDR1 SNHLY, CDR2 FYNNEI. The CDR3 has 14 residues. With 2 bases removed from V and 4 bases from J, the gap between germline ends came to 12 bases. Looking up the rest from reference TRBV2 and TRBJ2-7 gives the full variable domain: EPEVTQTPSHQVTQMGQEVILRCVPISNHLYFYWYRQILGQKVEFLVSFYNNEISEKSEIFDDQFSVERPDGSNFTLKIRSTKLEDSAMYFCASSESPSGYEQYFGPGTRLTVT.

The rearrangement uses TRBV7-2 and TRBJ2-7; no firm D call. This CDR3 has 15 residues. Per the germline V gene, CDR1 is SGHTA and CDR2 is FQGNSA. V was shortened by 5 bases and J by 9 bases, with 23 bases between the two germline ends. For the CDR3, the DNA is TGTGCCAGCAGCCTTCTTTCGAGTATTAGCTTCGGGCAGTACTTC. It specifies CASSLLSSISFGQYF.

V and J are TRBV7-9 and TRBJ2-6; no reliable D call. The V end was cut by 3 bases, the J end by 5 bases, with 11 bases between. Germline lookup yields CDR1 SEHNR and CDR2 FQNEAQ (reference sequence). The CDR3 contains 15 residues. The DNA of the CDR3 is TGTGCCAGCAGCTTGACGGCCGGAAGGGCCAACGTCCTGACTTTC. It yields the protein CASSLTAGRANVLTF.

CDR3 residues: CASSFDRGNTEAFF. CDR3 coding DNA: TGCGCCAGCAGCTTCGACAGGGGGAACACTGAAGCTTTCTTT. The V gene is TRBV5-1, the J gene TRBJ1-1; 8 positions match TRBD1. V shed 2 bases, J shed 1 base, and the junction held 1 base outside the gene matches. Germline loops: CDR1 SGHRS, CDR2 YFSETQ. This CDR3 comprises 14 residues.

V and J are TRBV4-1 and TRBJ1-5; the D gene is possibly TRBD1 (6 bases). The CDR3 runs to 14 residues. The germline gives CDR1 MGHRA, CDR2 YSYEKL. The ends were cut back, 4 bases at V and 6 bases at J, with 13 bases in the middle. The CDR3 protein is CASSRGPWVQPQHF. In DNA form, the CDR3 reads TGCGCCAGCAGCCGGGGGCCCTGGGTTCAGCCCCAGCATTTT.

This chain uses TRBV30 with TRBJ2-5; D is possibly TRBD2 (6 bases). The V and J ends lost 1 base and 1 base respectively, with 19 bases between them. CDR1 is GTSNPN and CDR2 is SVGIG in the germline V gene (reference sequence). CDR3 size: 17 residues. The CDR3 loop reads CAWSGAGGGPVQETQYF. The CDR3 DNA follows: TGTGCCTGGAGTGGGGCCGGGGGAGGTCCGGTCCAAGAGACCCAGTACTTC.

The chain combines TRBV19 with TRBJ1-1; no definite D call. V dropped 1 base and J dropped 1 base, with 7 bases sitting between them. Germline loops: CDR1 LNHDA, CDR2 SQIVND (reference sequence). This CDR3 has 14 amino acids. The CDR3 region is CASSIVPRNTEAFF. In nucleotides, the CDR3 is TGTGCCAGTAGTATAGTACCGAGGAACACTGAAGCTTTCTTT.